This entry lists 18 T cell receptor beta chains sequenced from one sample in a study of blood T cells in healthy people across ages. The use of a sample-barcoded 5' primer and a J-beta primer mix characterized a second PCR of about 7 to 12 cycles. From the 5' RACE reads, TCRdb called clonotypes with MiXCR, one entry per CDR3 protein. In the table there are just under 900,000 distinct CDR3 sequences, 25% to 30% of which are singletons. Sequences were obtained from blood. All receptors derive from a woman aged 80 or over in good health.

Ten or more counts support this clonotype. CDR3 region: CASSTKTGGIDTQYF. CDR3 in DNA: TGCGCCAGCAGCACAAAGACAGGGGGGATAGATACGCAGTATTTT. The chain uses TRBV5-1 and TRBJ2-3; 9 bases match TRBD1. The V gene end was trimmed by 4 bases and the J gene end by 5 bases; junction bases not matched to a gene: 8. The CDR3 has 15 amino acids. Per germline, CDR1 SGHRS and CDR2 YFSETQ.

Remarks on this clonotype: The junction shows a germline mismatch at one end, possibly a read error. V usage is TRBV7-2 and J usage is TRBJ1-3; a weak D match, TRBD1 (6 bases). CDR1 and CDR2 from the germline V gene are SGHTA and FQGNSA. The CDR3 contains 16 residues. The CDR3 protein is CASSQAGATSGNTVYF. The CDR3 DNA follows: TGTGCCAGCAGCCAGGCGGGGGCTACCTCTGGAAACACCGTATATTTT.

The sample holds many counts of this clonotype. The chain recombines TRBV4-3 with TRBJ2-5; D perhaps matches TRBD2 (6 bases). V lost 2 bases and J 7 bases, leaving 14 bases between the germline ends. The CDR3 spans 14 residues. Looked up from germline, CDR1 is LGHNA and CDR2 is YSLEER. The CDR3 nucleotides read TGCGCCAGCAGCCAATCCTTCGACGGGGGGACCCAGTACTTC. Residues: CASSQSFDGGTQYF.

This chain joins TRBV3-1 and TRBJ2-4, with D possibly being TRBD1 (5 bases). V was cut by 1 base and J by 1 base, with 11 bases left in between. The CDR3 contains 16 residues. From germline, CDR1 is LGHDT and CDR2 YNNKEL (reference sequence). CDR3 in amino acids: CASSQGSPGAKNIQYF. The DNA for the CDR3 is TGTGCCAGCAGCCAAGGGTCCCCAGGGGCCAAAAACATTCAGTACTTC.

This clonotype turned up a few times. The genes are TRBV5-1 and TRBJ1-2; maybe TRBD1 (6 bases). Germline assignment: CDR1 SGHRS and CDR2 YFSETQ. V lost 3 bases to trimming and J lost 6 bases, with 12 bases between them. This CDR3 spans 13 amino acids. CDR3 nucleotide sequence: TGCGCCAGCAGCTCCCAAACAGGGAATGGCTACACCTTC. As protein: CASSSQTGNGYTF. The full variable domain, in which reference TRBV5-1 and TRBJ1-2 provide the parts outside the CDR3, is KAGVTQTPRYLIKTRGQQVTLSCSPISGHRSVSWYQQTPGQGLQFLFEYFSETQRNKGNFPGRFSGRQFSNSRSEMNVSTLELGDSALYLCASSSQTGNGYTFGSGTRLTVV.

V usage is TRBV7-9 and J usage is TRBJ1-2, with D possibly being TRBD1 (6 bases). This CDR3 has 17 amino acids. Per the germline V gene, CDR1 is SEHNR and CDR2 is FQNEAQ (reference sequence). Between the trimmed V and J ends, which lost 1 base and 6 bases, there was a span of 21 bases. The CDR3 loop is CASSLGVGTGPGNGYTF. The CDR3 DNA reads as TGTGCCAGCAGCTTAGGGGTTGGAACAGGGCCGGGCAATGGCTACACCTTC. Drawing the rest from reference TRBV7-9 and TRBJ1-2, the complete variable domain is DTGVSQNPRHKITKRGQNVTFRCDPISEHNRLYWYRQTLGQGPEFLTYFQNEAQLEKSRLLSDRFSAERPKGSFSTLEIQRTEQGDSAMYLCASSLGVGTGPGNGYTFGSGTRLTVV.

This clonotype was seen a handful of times. This may be a read error: a much more frequent sequence differs by one nucleotide. The chain is built from TRBV7-2 and TRBJ1-2; D is undetermined. Germline V gene lookup returns CDR1 SGHTA and CDR2 FQGNSA. This CDR3 comprises 12 residues. CDR3 in DNA: TGTGCCGGCAGCTCGGCCAGAGGAGGCTACACCTTC. It is translated as CAGSSARGGYTF.

A word on this clonotype: Possible read error: a much larger clone is one base away. This chain joins TRBV4-3 and TRBJ2-1; 12 nucleotides align to TRBD1. The germline gives CDR1 LGHNA, CDR2 YSLEER. The CDR3 loop spans 19 amino acids. CDR3 sequence reads: CASSQGAGQGALSCNEQFF. Written as DNA, the CDR3 is TGCGCCAGCAGCCAAGGTGCGGGACAGGGGGCCCTATCCTGCAATGAGCAGTTCTTC.

This clonotype has only a few counts. With a much larger clone just one base away, this may be a read error. The chain carries TRBV5-1 and TRBJ2-1; 9 bases are a match to TRBD1. This CDR3 spans 14 amino acids. With V trimmed by 6 bases and J by 9 bases, 10 bases remained unmatched. Per the germline V gene, CDR1 is SGHRS and CDR2 is YFSETQ. In DNA form, the CDR3 reads TGCGCCAGCACCCGGGACAGGGATTGGAGTGAGCAGTTCTTC. Protein sequence: CASTRDRDWSEQFF.

This clonotype was detected many times. This chain connects TRBV6-4 to TRBJ1-4; tentative D call: TRBD1 (5 bases). The CDR3 sequence is 13 residues long. CDR1 and CDR2 (germline): MRHNA, SNTAGT. V was pared by 6 bases and J by 5 bases, with 10 bases between. Written as DNA, the CDR3 is TGTGCCAGCAGCCGGGGCCCAAATGAAAAACTGTTTTTT. Translation gives CASSRGPNEKLFF.

This clonotype was seen many times. The gene calls are TRBV20-1 and TRBJ2-1; 8 bases fit TRBD2. Germline assignment: CDR1 DFQATT and CDR2 SNEGSKA (reference sequence). The CDR3 loop spans 16 amino acids. V dropped 5 bases and J dropped 4; count of bases not matched to a gene: 13. The CDR3 bases are TGCAGTGCTGGGTGGACTAGCCCAGAAACTTACAATGAGCAGTTCTTC. The encoded protein is CSAGWTSPETYNEQFF.

This clonotype has at least ten counts. The chain couples TRBV12-3 or TRBV12-4 to TRBJ2-1, with D perhaps TRBD2 (6 bases). This CDR3 contains 13 residues. The V end lost 10 bases, the J end lost 13 bases, and 23 bases lay between the germline ends. CDR3 loop: CATLRTGGSAQFF. CDR3 nucleotide sequence: TGTGCCACCCTTCGCACTGGGGGGAGCGCCCAGTTCTTC.

This clonotype has at least ten counts. The genes are TRBV6-2 or TRBV6-3 and TRBJ2-1; 13 nucleotides align to TRBD2. This CDR3 has 17 amino acids. Per the germline V gene, CDR1 is MNHEY and CDR2 is SVGEGT. The V and J ends lost 2 bases and 4 bases, in that order; junction bases with no gene match: 5. Here the CDR3 DNA reads TGTGCCAGCAGTTACGCTGGACTAGCGGGGGTGTACAATGAGCAGTTCTTC. Protein product: CASSYAGLAGVYNEQFF.

This clonotype has at least ten counts. V and J are TRBV3-1 and TRBJ2-7; 10 positions agree with TRBD1. Germline trimming cut 3 bases from V and 3 bases from J; bases unmatched to any gene: 5. The CDR3 loop spans 15 amino acids. Germline assignment: CDR1 LGHDT and CDR2 YNNKEL (reference sequence). DNA for the CDR3: TGTGCCAGCAGCCAGACAGGGGGCTACTACTACGAGCAGTACTTC. Translated, it gives CASSQTGGYYYEQYF.

There are many counts of this clonotype. CDR3 sequence: CSVLAGGETQYF. The CDR3 nucleotides are TGCAGCGTGCTAGCGGGGGGAGAGACCCAGTACTTC. The rearrangement joins TRBV29-1 to TRBJ2-5, with 11 bases aligning to TRBD2. CDR3 length: 12 amino acids. Germline lookup yields CDR1 SQVTM and CDR2 ANQGSEA. Trimming cost V 6 bases and J 4 bases; bases outside gene matches: 1.

This clonotype showed up many times. The rearrangement joins TRBV9 to TRBJ2-3; D is undetermined. CDR1 and CDR2 (germline): SGDLS, YYNGEE. V was pared by 1 base and J by 5 bases, with 8 bases between. This CDR3 has 13 residues. CDR3 sequence: CASSVSSRDTQYF. In DNA form, the CDR3 reads TGTGCCAGCAGCGTAAGTTCAAGAGATACGCAGTATTTT.

This clonotype has ten or more counts. The V gene is TRBV4-3, the J gene TRBJ2-5, with TRBD2 identical over 9 bases. Trimming at V came to 0 bases and at J to 5 bases, leaving 7 bases not matched to a gene. This CDR3 contains 16 residues. Looked up from germline, CDR1 is LGHNA and CDR2 is YSLEER. The CDR3: CASSQEGRGGRETQYF. The DNA of the CDR3 is TGCGCCAGCAGCCAAGAAGGGCGGGGGGGCCGCGAGACCCAGTACTTC.

This clonotype was detected a few times. This chain connects TRBV6-2 or TRBV6-3 to TRBJ2-5, with TRBD2 identical over 10 bases. Germline V gives CDR1 MNHEY, CDR2 SVGEGT. The CDR3 has 15 amino acids. With V trimmed by 5 bases and J by 1 base, 4 bases remained unmatched. In DNA, the CDR3 is TGTGCCAGCAGTATACTAGCGGGGACCCAAGAGACCCAGTACTTC. Protein sequence: CASSILAGTQETQYF.